This T cell receptor (beta chain) derives from a study of T cell responses to AZD1222 COVID-19 vaccine. The CDR3 runs 14 residues. Germline CDR1 reads MDHEN; CDR2 reads SYDVKM. V gave up 7 bases and J gave up 2 bases, with 14 bases separating them. The protocol was immunoSEQ multiplex PCR, while the TCRdb copy is restricted to in-frame clones and leaves out a portion. The data show fewer than 150,000 clones, 89% seen once. In regard to this clone: Its specificity is unknown.

Study-wide results and limits: Of the AZD1222 recipients, only 5 or 6 were seropositive at baseline.

The chain has TRBV28 and TRBJ1-1; D remains unclear. The sequence derives from an adult in good health. The specimen was peripheral blood, collected on day 0 of AZD1222 vaccination. CDR3: CASNLDGFNTEAFF. As DNA, the CDR3 is TGTGCCAGCAACTTGGACGGGTTTAACACTGAAGCTTTCTTT.